Below, one T cell receptor (beta chain) is given with its context. What it recognizes is unknown. Use of 60 Vbeta and 13 Jbeta primers characterized the PCR. Sequencing was performed with immunoSEQ multiplex PCR; in TCRdb, only in-frame clones are kept and a portion is missing. The table records about 180,000 clones, less than 80% of them present only once. These data belong to a study of cytomegalovirus exposure and HLA in healthy donors. Study-level findings and limits: The authors enumerated over 150 TCR beta chains as linked to cytomegalovirus. It has been reported that TCR beta sequences accurately predicted the HLA-A and HLA-B alleles of most subjects. Published work reported that the classifier diagnosed cytomegalovirus status with high specificity and sensitivity.

V was clipped by 1 base and J by 11 bases, with 15 bases between them. The V gene's germline CDR1 is MNHEY and CDR2 SVGAGI. This CDR3 contains 14 residues. This clonotype was obtained from a woman between 40 and 50 years old in good health and CMV-seronegative. Sequencing was carried out using PBMCs. The chain employs TRBV6-5 and TRBJ1-5; D is undetermined. DNA for the CDR3: TGTGCCAGCAGTTACTTAAGAGATTCCGGAGCCCAGCATTTT. It codes for CASSYLRDSGAQHF.